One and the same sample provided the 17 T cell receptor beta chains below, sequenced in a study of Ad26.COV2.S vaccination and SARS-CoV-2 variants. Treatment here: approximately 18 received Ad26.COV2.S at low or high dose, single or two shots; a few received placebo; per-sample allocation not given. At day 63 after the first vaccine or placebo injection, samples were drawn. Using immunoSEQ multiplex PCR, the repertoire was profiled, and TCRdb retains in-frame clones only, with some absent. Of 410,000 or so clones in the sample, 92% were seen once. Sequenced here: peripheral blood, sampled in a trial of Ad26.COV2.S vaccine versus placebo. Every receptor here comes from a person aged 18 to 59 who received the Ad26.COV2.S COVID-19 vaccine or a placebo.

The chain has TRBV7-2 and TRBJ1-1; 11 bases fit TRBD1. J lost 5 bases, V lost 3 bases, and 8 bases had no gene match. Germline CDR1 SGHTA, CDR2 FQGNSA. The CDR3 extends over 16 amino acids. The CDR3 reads CASSFQGQGALTEAFF. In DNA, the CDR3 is TGTGCCAGCAGCTTCCAAGGACAGGGGGCTTTGACTGAAGCTTTCTTT.

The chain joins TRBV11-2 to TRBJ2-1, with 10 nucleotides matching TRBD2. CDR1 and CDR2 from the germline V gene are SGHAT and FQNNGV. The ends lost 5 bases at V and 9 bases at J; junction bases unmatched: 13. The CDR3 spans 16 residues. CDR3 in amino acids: CASSPWGAGGPSEQFF. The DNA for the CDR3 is TGTGCCAGCAGCCCTTGGGGAGCGGGGGGGCCGAGTGAGCAGTTCTTC. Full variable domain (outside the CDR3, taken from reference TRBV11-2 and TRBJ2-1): EAGVAQSPRYKIIEKRQSVAFWCNPISGHATLYWYQQILGQGPKLLIQFQNNGVVDDSQLPKDRFSAERLKGVDSTLKIQPAKLEDSAVYLCASSPWGAGGPSEQFFGPGTRLTVL.

The CDR3 region has the DNA TGTGCCAGTAGTATACTCCCCTCGGGGGCGCTTAGCACAGATACGCAGTATTTT. Protein product: CASSILPSGALSTDTQYF. The V and J genes are TRBV19 and TRBJ2-3; TRBD1 or TRBD2 may be the D gene (6 bases each). V was trimmed by 2 bases and J by 0 bases, leaving 18 bases between them. The CDR3 is 18 residues long. Germline V CDR1 and CDR2: LNHDA, SQIVND (reference sequence).

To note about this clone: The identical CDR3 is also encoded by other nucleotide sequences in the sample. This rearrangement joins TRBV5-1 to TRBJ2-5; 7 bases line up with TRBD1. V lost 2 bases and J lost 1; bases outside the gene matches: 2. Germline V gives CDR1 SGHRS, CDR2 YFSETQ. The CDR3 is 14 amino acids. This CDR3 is CASSLWTGQETQYF. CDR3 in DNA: TGCGCCAGCAGCTTATGGACAGGCCAAGAGACCCAGTACTTC. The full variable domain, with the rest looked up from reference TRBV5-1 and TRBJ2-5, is KAGVTQTPRYLIKTRGQQVTLSCSPISGHRSVSWYQQTPGQGLQFLFEYFSETQRNKGNFPGRFSGRQFSNSRSEMNVSTLELGDSALYLCASSLWTGQETQYFGPGTRLLVL.

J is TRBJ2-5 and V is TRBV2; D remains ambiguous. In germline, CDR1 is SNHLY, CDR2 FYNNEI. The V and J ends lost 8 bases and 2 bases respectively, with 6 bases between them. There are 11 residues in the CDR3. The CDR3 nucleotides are TGTGCCAGCGGGTGGCAAGAGACCCAGTACTTC. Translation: CASGWQETQYF.

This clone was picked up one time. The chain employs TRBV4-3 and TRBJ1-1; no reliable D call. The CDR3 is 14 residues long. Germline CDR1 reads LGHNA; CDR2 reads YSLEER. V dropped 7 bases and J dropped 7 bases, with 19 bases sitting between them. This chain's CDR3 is CASTDKRTVGEAFF. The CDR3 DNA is TGCGCCAGCACCGACAAAAGGACTGTTGGTGAAGCTTTCTTT.

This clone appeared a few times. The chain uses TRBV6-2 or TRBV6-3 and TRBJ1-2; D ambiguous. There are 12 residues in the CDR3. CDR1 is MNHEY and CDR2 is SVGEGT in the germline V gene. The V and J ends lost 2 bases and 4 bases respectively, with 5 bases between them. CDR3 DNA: TGTGCCAGCAGTTACGTGGGCTATGGCTACACCTTC. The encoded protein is CASSYVGYGYTF.

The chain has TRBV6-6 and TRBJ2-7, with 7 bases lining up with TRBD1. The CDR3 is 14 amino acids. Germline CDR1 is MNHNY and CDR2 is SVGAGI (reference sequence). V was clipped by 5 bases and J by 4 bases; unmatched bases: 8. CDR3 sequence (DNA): TGTGCCAGCAGTAACCGGGACAGACTTTACGAGCAGTACTTC. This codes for CASSNRDRLYEQYF.

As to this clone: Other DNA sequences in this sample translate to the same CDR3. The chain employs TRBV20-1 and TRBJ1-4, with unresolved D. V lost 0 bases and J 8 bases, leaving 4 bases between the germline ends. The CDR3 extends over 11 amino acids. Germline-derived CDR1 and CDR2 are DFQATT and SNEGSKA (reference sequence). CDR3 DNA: TGCAGTGCTAGAGATCCCGAAAAACTGTTTTTT. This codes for CSARDPEKLFF.

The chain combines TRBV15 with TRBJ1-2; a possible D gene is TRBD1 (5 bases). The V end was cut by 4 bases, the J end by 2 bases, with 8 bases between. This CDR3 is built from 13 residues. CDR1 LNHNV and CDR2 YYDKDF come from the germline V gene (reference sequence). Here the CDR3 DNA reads TGTGCCACCAGCACCGGGACGAACTATGGCTACACCTTC. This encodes CATSTGTNYGYTF.

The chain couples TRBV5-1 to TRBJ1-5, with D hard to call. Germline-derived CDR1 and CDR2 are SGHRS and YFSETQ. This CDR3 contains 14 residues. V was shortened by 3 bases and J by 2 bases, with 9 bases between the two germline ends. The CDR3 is CASSSVGGNQPQHF. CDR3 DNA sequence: TGCGCCAGCAGCTCCGTTGGGGGCAATCAGCCCCAGCATTTT. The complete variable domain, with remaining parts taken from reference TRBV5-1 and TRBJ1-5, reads KAGVTQTPRYLIKTRGQQVTLSCSPISGHRSVSWYQQTPGQGLQFLFEYFSETQRNKGNFPGRFSGRQFSNSRSEMNVSTLELGDSALYLCASSSVGGNQPQHFGDGTRLSIL.

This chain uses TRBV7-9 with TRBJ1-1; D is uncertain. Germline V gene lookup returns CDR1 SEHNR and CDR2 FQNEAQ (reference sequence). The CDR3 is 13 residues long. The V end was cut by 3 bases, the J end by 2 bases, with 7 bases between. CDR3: CASSFVHNTEAFF. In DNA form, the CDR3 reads TGTGCCAGCAGCTTTGTCCATAACACTGAAGCTTTCTTT.

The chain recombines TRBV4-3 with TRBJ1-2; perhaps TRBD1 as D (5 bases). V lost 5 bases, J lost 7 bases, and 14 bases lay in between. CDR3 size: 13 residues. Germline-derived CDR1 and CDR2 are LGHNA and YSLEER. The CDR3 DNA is TGCGCCAGCAGCGCGCGGGAGGGACGTGGCTACACCTTC. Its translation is CASSAREGRGYTF.

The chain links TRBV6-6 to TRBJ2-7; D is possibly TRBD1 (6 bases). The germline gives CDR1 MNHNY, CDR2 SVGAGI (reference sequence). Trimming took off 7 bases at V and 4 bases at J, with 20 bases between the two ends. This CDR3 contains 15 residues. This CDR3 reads CASTRPGATIYEQYF. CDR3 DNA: TGTGCCAGCACCAGACCAGGGGCCACGATATACGAGCAGTACTTC.

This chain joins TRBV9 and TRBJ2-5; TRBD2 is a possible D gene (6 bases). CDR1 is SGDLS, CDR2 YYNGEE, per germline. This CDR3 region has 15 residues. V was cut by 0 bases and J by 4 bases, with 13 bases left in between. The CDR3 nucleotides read TGTGCCAGCAGCGTAGGAGGAGGGGTGGGAGAGACCCAGTACTTC. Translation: CASSVGGGVGETQYF.

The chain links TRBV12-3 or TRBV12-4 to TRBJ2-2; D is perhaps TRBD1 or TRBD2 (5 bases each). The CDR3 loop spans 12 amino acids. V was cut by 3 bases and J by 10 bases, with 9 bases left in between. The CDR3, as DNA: TGTGCCAGCAGTTTTGGGACCCCGGAGCTGTTTTTT. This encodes CASSFGTPELFF.

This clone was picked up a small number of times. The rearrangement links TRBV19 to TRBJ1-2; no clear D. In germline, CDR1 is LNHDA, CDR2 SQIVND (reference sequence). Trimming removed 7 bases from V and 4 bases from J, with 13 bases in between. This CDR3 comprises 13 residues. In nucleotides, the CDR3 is TGTGCCAGTACCAAGGACGGGTCCTATGGCTACACCTTC. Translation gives CASTKDGSYGYTF. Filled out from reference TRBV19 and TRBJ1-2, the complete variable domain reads DGGITQSPKYLFRKEGQNVTLSCEQNLNHDAMYWYRQDPGQGLRLIYYSQIVNDFQKGDIAEGYSVSREKKESFPLTVTSAQKNPTAFYLCASTKDGSYGYTFGSGTRLTVV.